This TCR beta chain was retrieved from a study of T-cell reconstitution after alpha-beta-depleted transplantation in children. General observations from the study: Surviving recipient T cells and intrathymic progenitors accounted for some patients' high TCRbeta diversity at day 60. Diversity and T-cell counts at one year after transplant derived mostly from new T cells. Reports say that about two months after transplant, the alpha-beta T cells came out of several hundred graft clones that had expanded.

The TCRbeta library incorporated unique molecular identifiers. TCRdb redid the calling of the PCR reads with MiXCR, one entry per CDR3 protein. The repertoire includes around 960,000 distinct CDR3 sequences, around 30% of them detected once, and about 28% sits in the top ten. This clonotype has a count of ten or more. Its cognate antigen is unknown. Trimming cost V 1 base and J 2 bases, with 9 bases left between them. The CDR3 covers 14 residues. The germline CDR1 and CDR2 sequences are SGHNT and YYREEE (reference sequence). This TCR derives from a boy under two years old who had a stem cell transplant for SCID, so the T cells may come from the graft donor. The material sequenced was PBMCs, mostly from graft donor cells, taken 360 days after TCRalphabeta/CD19-depleted stem cell transplant. J is TRBJ2-5 and V is TRBV5-4, with unresolved D. CDR3 sequence (DNA): TGTGCCAGCAGCTTGAATCGCCTGCAAGAGACCCAGTACTTC. Protein product: CASSLNRLQETQYF.